A single sample gave rise to the 18 T cell receptor beta chains below, sequenced in a study of response to subunit inactivated influenza vaccine. MiXCR was run by TCRdb on the RT-PCR reads, yielding one entry per CDR3 protein. The sample shows about 530,000 distinct CDR3 sequences, 12% of them seen only once. The input for sequencing was PBMCs from blood, taken on the day of vaccination. The receptors here all came from a man in his fifties who received an inactivated influenza vaccine.

This clonotype was detected a few times. The V gene is TRBV20-1, the J gene TRBJ1-2; 8 positions match TRBD1. CDR3 length equals 12 residues. Germline CDR1 is DFQATT and CDR2 is SNEGSKA (reference sequence). The junction had 5 bases not matched to a gene; V was cut back by 4 bases and J by 7 bases. The CDR3 loop is CSAKQGVGGYTF. CDR3 nucleotide sequence: TGCAGTGCTAAACAGGGGGTAGGTGGCTACACCTTC.

This clonotype was detected many times. This chain uses TRBV12-3 or TRBV12-4 with TRBJ2-1; 11 positions match TRBD2. The CDR3 has 15 residues. Trimming at V came to 8 bases and at J to 3 bases, leaving 6 bases not matched to a gene. The CDR3 bases are TGTGCCAGCCAACGACTAGCGGGAAGCTACAATGAGCAGTTCTTC. This gives the protein CASQRLAGSYNEQFF.

This clonotype was seen many times. V gene TRBV27 combines with J gene TRBJ2-6, with no clear D. This CDR3 spans 14 amino acids. Trimming pared 11 bases from V and 0 bases from J, leaving 11 bases between. The germline gives CDR1 MNHEY, CDR2 SMNVEV (reference sequence). CDR3 protein: CASCTNSGANVLTF. The CDR3 DNA reads TGTGCCTCCTGCACCAACTCTGGGGCCAACGTCCTGACTTTC.

CDR3 amino acids: CASSLGGSAYQETQYF. In DNA form, the CDR3 reads TGCGCCAGCAGCTTGGGTGGTAGCGCTTACCAAGAGACCCAGTACTTC. The chain uses TRBV5-1 and TRBJ2-5; tentatively, D is TRBD2 (5 bases). V was trimmed by 0 bases and J by 0 bases, leaving 12 bases between them. Germline-derived CDR1 and CDR2 are SGHRS and YFSETQ. The CDR3 is 16 residues long.

This clonotype was counted between two and nine times. The CDR3, as DNA: TGTGCCTGGGGCGGGACTAGCGAGTACAATGAGCAGTTCTTC. This sequence encodes CAWGGTSEYNEQFF. The genes are TRBV30 and TRBJ2-1, with 10 bases lining up with TRBD2. This CDR3 is built from 14 residues. Germline V gene data show CDR1 as GTSNPN and CDR2 as SVGIG (reference sequence). V shed 5 bases and J 4 bases; nucleotides not matched to a gene: 5.

In the case of this clonotype: This may be a read error: a much more frequent sequence differs by one nucleotide. The V gene is TRBV5-5, the J gene TRBJ2-1; D gene unclear. Germline values: CDR1 SGHKS, CDR2 YYEKEE (reference sequence). This CDR3 region has 14 residues. In nucleotides, the CDR3 is TGTGCCAGCAGCTTGACAGATTCCTACAATGAGCAGGTCTTC. Translating gives CASSLTDSYNEQVF.

This rearrangement joins TRBV20-1 to TRBJ1-4, with 9 bases identical to TRBD1. Trimming at V came to 8 bases and at J to 7 bases, leaving 11 bases not matched to a gene. From germline, CDR1 is DFQATT and CDR2 SNEGSKA (reference sequence). The CDR3 has 14 amino acids. CDR3 in amino acids: CSTTGQGVGEKLFF. The DNA of the CDR3 is TGCAGTACTACGGGACAGGGCGTTGGTGAAAAACTGTTTTTT.

This chain uses TRBV7-6 with TRBJ2-5; perhaps TRBD2 as D (5 bases). With 1 base removed from V and 5 bases from J, the gap between germline ends came to 17 bases. CDR1 is SGHVS and CDR2 is FNYEAQ in the germline V gene. The CDR3 has 16 amino acids. The chain's CDR3 is CASSLGVGSSKETQYF. The CDR3 coding sequence is TGTGCCAGCAGCTTAGGTGTGGGGAGCTCTAAGGAGACCCAGTACTTC. The full variable domain, in which reference TRBV7-6 and TRBJ2-5 provide the parts outside the CDR3, is GAGVSQSPRYKVTKRGQDVALRCDPISGHVSLYWYRQALGQGPEFLTYFNYEAQQDKSGLPNDRFSAERPEGSISTLTIQRTEQRDSAMYRCASSLGVGSSKETQYFGPGTRLLVL.

This clonotype was seen a few times. The chain carries TRBV20-1 and TRBJ2-2; D remains unclear. V was pared by 6 bases and J by 3 bases, with 11 bases between. CDR3 length: 13 amino acids. The germline CDR1 and CDR2 sequences are DFQATT and SNEGSKA (reference sequence). In DNA, the CDR3 is TGCAGTGCCACCGACCCTTACACCGGGGAGCTGTTTTTT. Translating gives CSATDPYTGELFF.

This clonotype was seen a few times. The V call is TRBV7-2, the J call TRBJ1-4; D is ambiguous. Trimming removed 1 base from V and 6 bases from J, with 12 bases in between. Germline V CDR1 and CDR2: SGHTA, FQGNSA. This CDR3 comprises 15 residues. The chain's CDR3 is CASSLVGPVDEKLFF. The CDR3 DNA reads as TGTGCCAGCAGCTTAGTAGGACCGGTTGATGAAAAACTGTTTTTT.

This clonotype was seen at least ten times. This sequence joins TRBV4-1 and TRBJ2-1; D gene unclear. CDR3 size: 13 residues. Germline loops: CDR1 MGHRA, CDR2 YSYEKL. V lost 4 bases and J lost 6, with 10 bases in between. The CDR3 coding sequence is TGCGCCAGCAGCCTTGGTCCTTTCAATGAGCAGTTCTTC. It yields the protein CASSLGPFNEQFF.

This clonotype was detected a few times. V gene TRBV28 combines with J gene TRBJ2-2, with 10 bases lining up with TRBD1. Losses at the gene ends were 9 bases for V and 2 bases for J; bases not matched to a gene: 3. CDR3 length equals 14 residues. Germline V gene lookup returns CDR1 MDHEN and CDR2 SYDVKM. The CDR3 coding sequence is TGTGCCAGTACGACAGGGGGCAACACCGGGGAGCTGTTTTTT. Residues: CASTTGGNTGELFF.

V usage is TRBV6-1 and J usage is TRBJ2-3; weak D call: TRBD1 (5 bases). The germline V gene has CDR1 MNHNS and CDR2 SASEGT. V was pared by 11 bases and J by 4 bases, with 13 bases between. This CDR3 has 12 amino acids. For the CDR3, the DNA is TGTGCCTGCGGACAAGGGGCAGATACGCAGTATTTT. It yields the protein CACGQGADTQYF.

This chain links TRBV18 with TRBJ2-7; D unresolved. Germline loops: CDR1 KGHSH, CDR2 LQKENI. CDR3 length equals 13 residues. V shed 3 bases and J shed 2 bases, with 8 bases lying between them. The CDR3 DNA sequence: TGTGCCAGCTCACCTTCTATGACCTACGAGCAGTACTTC. Its translation: CASSPSMTYEQYF.

The chain carries TRBV6-4 and TRBJ2-1; 9 nucleotides line up with TRBD2. V was clipped by 6 bases and J by 6 bases; unmatched bases: 9. Per germline, CDR1 MRHNA and CDR2 SNTAGT. The CDR3 length is 15 residues. Written as DNA, the CDR3 is TGTGCCAGCAGCATGGAGGCTAGCGGGATCAATGAGCAGTTCTTC. This gives the protein CASSMEASGINEQFF.

For this clonotype: Relative to the germline gene, one junction end is altered; a read error may explain this. The chain couples TRBV2 to TRBJ2-2; TRBD1 matches at 9 bases. CDR1 and CDR2 (germline): SNHLY, FYNNEI. The CDR3 covers 15 residues. The CDR3 nucleotides read TGTGCCAGCCAAGGACAGGGGAGGAACCCCGGGGAGCTGTTTTTT. Its translation is CASQGQGRNPGELFF.

In this sample, this clonotype turned up a few times. Written as DNA, the CDR3 is TGCGCCAGCAGCCAAGAAAACGGGTGGGGGTACGAGCAGTACTTC. Its protein is CASSQENGWGYEQYF. V gene TRBV4-1 combines with J gene TRBJ2-7; D may correspond to TRBD1 or TRBD2 (5 bases each). V shed 0 bases and J shed 4 bases, with 13 bases lying between them. Germline assignment: CDR1 MGHRA and CDR2 YSYEKL. CDR3 length: 15 residues.

The chain carries TRBV3-1 and TRBJ1-4; a possible D gene is TRBD1 (6 bases). V dropped 1 base and J dropped 10 bases, with 16 bases sitting between them. In germline, CDR1 is LGHDT, CDR2 YNNKEL (reference sequence). There are 15 residues in the CDR3. CDR3 coding DNA: TGTGCCAGCAGCCAAGTAATACAGGGATCCGGAAAACTGTTTTTT. It yields the protein CASSQVIQGSGKLFF.